This T cell receptor beta chain was found in a study of blood T cells in healthy people across ages. Through a sample-barcoded 5' primer and a J-beta primer mix, a second PCR was run for roughly 6 to 11 cycles. Tags on each cDNA molecule came from a template-switch adaptor with 12 random nucleotides. Every sample produced at least 2.5 million CDR3-containing paired-end reads. TCRdb redid the calling of the 5' RACE reads with MiXCR, one entry per CDR3 protein. This table holds 550,000 to 800,000 distinct CDR3 sequences, 21% found once. The total RNA that was extracted per sample amounted to at least 5 micrograms. Trimming removed 3 bases from V and 7 bases from J; junction bases left unmatched: 7. Germline lookup yields CDR1 GTSNPN and CDR2 SVGIG (reference sequence). CDR3 size: 14 residues.

The material sequenced was blood. This chain uses TRBV30 with TRBJ2-1, with 9 positions matching TRBD2. The sequence derives from a man between 65 and 79 years old in good health. CDR3 sequence: CAWRRAGGLNEQFF. The CDR3 bases are TGTGCCTGGAGACGGGCGGGAGGGCTGAATGAGCAGTTCTTC.